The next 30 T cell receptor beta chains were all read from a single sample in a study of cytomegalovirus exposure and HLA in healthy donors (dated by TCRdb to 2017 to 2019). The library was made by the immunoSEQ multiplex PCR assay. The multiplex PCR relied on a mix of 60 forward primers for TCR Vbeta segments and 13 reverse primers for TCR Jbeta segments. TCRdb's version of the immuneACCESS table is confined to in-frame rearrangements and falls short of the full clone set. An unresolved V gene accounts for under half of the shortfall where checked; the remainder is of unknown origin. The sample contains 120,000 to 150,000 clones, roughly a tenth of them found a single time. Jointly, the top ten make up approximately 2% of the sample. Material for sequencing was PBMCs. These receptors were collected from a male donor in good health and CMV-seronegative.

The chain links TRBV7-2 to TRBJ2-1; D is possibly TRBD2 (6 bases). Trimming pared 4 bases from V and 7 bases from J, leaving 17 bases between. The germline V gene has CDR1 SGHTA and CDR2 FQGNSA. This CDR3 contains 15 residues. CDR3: CASSSYLGLFNEQFF. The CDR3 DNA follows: TGTGCCAGCAGCTCTTACCTGGGACTTTTTAATGAGCAGTTCTTC.

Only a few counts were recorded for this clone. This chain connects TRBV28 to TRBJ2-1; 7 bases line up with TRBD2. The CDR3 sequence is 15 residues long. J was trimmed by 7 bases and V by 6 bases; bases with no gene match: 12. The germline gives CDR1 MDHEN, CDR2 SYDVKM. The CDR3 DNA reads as TGTGCCAGCAGCGCATGGCGGGAGAGGGTAAATGAGCAGTTCTTC. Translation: CASSAWRERVNEQFF.

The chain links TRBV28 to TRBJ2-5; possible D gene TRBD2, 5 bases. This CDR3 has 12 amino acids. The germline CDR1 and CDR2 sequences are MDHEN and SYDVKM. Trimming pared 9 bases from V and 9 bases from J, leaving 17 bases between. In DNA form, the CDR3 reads TGTGCCAGTGGAAGAGCGGTTAGGGCCCAGTACTTC. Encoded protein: CASGRAVRAQYF.

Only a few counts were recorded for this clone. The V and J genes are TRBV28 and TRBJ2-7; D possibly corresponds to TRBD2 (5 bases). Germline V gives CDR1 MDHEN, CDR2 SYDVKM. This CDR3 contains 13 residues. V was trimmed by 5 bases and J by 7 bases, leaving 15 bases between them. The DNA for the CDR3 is TGTGCCAGCAGTCCCGGTGGGCGGGTGGAGCAGTACTTC. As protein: CASSPGGRVEQYF.

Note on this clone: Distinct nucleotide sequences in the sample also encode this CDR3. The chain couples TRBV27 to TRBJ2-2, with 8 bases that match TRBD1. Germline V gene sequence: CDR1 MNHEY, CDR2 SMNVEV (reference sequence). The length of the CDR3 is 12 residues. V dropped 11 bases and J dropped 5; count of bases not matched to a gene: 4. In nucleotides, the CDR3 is TGTGCCTCCACAGGGGGGACCGGGGAGCTGTTTTTT. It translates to CASTGGTGELFF.

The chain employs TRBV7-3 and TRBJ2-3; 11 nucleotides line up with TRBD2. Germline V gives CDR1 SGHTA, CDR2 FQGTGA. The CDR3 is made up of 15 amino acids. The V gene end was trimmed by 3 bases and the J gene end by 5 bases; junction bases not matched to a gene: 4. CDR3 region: CASSFVAGGQDTQYF. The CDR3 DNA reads TGTGCCAGCAGCTTTGTAGCGGGAGGGCAAGATACGCAGTATTTT.

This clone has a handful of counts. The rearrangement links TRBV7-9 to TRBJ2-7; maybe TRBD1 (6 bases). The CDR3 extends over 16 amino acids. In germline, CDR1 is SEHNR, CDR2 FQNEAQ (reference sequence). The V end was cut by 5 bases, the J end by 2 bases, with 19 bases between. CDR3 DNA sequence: TGTGCCAGCAGCAATTCCCGGGACACCAAACCCTACGAGCAGTACTTC. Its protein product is CASSNSRDTKPYEQYF.

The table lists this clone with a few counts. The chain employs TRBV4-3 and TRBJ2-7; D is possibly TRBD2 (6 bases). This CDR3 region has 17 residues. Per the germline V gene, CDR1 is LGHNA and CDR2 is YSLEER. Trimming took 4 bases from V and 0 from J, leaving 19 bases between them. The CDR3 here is CASSPKVEGPHSYEQYF. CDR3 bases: TGCGCCAGCAGCCCCAAAGTGGAGGGGCCACACTCCTACGAGCAGTACTTC.

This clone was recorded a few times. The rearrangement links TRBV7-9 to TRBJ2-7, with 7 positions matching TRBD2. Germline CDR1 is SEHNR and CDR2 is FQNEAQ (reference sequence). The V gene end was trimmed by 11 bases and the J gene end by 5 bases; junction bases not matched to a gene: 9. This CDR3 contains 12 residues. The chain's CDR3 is CASGGVGDEQYF. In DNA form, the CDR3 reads TGTGCCTCGGGGGGAGTTGGGGACGAGCAGTACTTC. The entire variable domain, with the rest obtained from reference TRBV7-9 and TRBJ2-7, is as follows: DTGVSQNPRHKITKRGQNVTFRCDPISEHNRLYWYRQTLGQGPEFLTYFQNEAQLEKSRLLSDRFSAERPKGSFSTLEIQRTEQGDSAMYLCASGGVGDEQYFGPGTRLTVT.

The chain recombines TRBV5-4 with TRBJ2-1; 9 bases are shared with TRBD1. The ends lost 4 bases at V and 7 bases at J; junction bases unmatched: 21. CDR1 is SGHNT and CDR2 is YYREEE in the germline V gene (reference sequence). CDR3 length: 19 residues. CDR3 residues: CASSPGLRPGTGKLNEQFF. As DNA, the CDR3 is TGTGCCAGCAGCCCCGGGCTCCGTCCCGGGACAGGGAAACTAAATGAGCAGTTCTTC.

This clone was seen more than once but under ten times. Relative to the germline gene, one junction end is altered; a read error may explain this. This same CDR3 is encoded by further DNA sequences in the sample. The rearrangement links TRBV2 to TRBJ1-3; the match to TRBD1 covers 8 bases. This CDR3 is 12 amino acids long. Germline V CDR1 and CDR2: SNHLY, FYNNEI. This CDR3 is CARGPAGNTIYF. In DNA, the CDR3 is TGCGCCAGGGGGCCAGCTGGAAATACCATATATTTT. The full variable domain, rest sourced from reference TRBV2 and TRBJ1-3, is EPEVTQTPSHQVTQMGQEVILRCVPISNHLYFYWYRQILGQKVEFLVSFYNNEISEKSEIFDDQFSVERPDGSNFTLKIRSTKLEDSAMYFCARGPAGNTIYFGEGSWLTVV.

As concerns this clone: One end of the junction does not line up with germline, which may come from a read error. DNA for the CDR3: TGTGCCAGCGCACCCGGGACAGGGGGCGCGGATACGCAGTATTTT. Translated: CASAPGTGGADTQYF. The rearrangement links TRBV18 to TRBJ2-3; 12 nucleotides line up with TRBD1. This CDR3 is 15 amino acids long. From germline, CDR1 is KGHSH and CDR2 LQKENI.

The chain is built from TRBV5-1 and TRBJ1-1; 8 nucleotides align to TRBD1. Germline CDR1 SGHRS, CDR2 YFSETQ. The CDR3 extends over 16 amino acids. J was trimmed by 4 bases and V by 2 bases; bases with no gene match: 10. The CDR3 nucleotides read TGCGCCAGCAGCTTCCAAATCCAACAGGGGGGCACTGAAGCTTTCTTT. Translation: CASSFQIQQGGTEAFF. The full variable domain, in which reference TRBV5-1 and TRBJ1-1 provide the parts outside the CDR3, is KAGVTQTPRYLIKTRGQQVTLSCSPISGHRSVSWYQQTPGQGLQFLFEYFSETQRNKGNFPGRFSGRQFSNSRSEMNVSTLELGDSALYLCASSFQIQQGGTEAFFGQGTRLTVV.

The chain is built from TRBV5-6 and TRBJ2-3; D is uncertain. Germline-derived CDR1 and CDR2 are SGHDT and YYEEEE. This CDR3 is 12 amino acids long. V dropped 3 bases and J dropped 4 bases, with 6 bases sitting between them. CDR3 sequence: CASSSSADTQYF. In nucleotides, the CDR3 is TGTGCCAGCAGCTCCAGCGCAGATACGCAGTATTTT.

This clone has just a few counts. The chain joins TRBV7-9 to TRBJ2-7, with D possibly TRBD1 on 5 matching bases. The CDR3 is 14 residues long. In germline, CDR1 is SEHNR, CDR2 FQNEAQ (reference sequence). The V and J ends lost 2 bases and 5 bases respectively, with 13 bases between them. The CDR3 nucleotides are TGTGCCAGCAGCTTATTGGCAGGGTGGGACGAGCAGTACTTC. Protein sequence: CASSLLAGWDEQYF.

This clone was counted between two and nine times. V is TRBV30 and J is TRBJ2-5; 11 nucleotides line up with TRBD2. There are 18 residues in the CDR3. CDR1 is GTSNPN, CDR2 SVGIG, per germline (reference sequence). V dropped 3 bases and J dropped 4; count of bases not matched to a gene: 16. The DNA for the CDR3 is TGTGCCTGGAGCCTGGATCGCCATAGCGGGAGGGGGGGAGAGACCCAGTACTTC. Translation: CAWSLDRHSGRGGETQYF.

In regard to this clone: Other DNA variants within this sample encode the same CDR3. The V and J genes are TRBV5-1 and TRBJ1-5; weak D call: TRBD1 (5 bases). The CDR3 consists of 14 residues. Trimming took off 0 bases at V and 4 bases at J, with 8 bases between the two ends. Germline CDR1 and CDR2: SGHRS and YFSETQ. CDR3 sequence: CASSLGQPNQPQHF. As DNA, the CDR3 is TGCGCCAGCAGCTTGGGACAGCCTAATCAGCCCCAGCATTTT.

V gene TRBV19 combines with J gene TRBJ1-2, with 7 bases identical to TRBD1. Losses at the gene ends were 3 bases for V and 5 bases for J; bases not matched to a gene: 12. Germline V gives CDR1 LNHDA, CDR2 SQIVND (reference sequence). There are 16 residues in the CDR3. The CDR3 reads CASSIAGGEVPYGYTF. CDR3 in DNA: TGTGCCAGTAGTATCGCAGGGGGTGAGGTTCCTTATGGCTACACCTTC.

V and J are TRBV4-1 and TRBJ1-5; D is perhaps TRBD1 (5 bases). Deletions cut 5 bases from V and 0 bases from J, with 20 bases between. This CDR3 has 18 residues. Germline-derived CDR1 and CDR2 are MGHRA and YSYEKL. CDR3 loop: CASSGVVRTTYSNQPQHF. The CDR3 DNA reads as TGCGCCAGCAGCGGAGTCGTAAGGACAACCTATAGCAATCAGCCCCAGCATTTT.

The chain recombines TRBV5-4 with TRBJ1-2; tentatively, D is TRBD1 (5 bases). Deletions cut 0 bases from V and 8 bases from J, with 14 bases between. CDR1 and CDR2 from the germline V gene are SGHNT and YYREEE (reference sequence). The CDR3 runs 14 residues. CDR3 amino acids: CASSLDAREGGYTF. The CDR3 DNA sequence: TGTGCCAGCAGCTTGGACGCCAGGGAAGGCGGCTACACCTTC.

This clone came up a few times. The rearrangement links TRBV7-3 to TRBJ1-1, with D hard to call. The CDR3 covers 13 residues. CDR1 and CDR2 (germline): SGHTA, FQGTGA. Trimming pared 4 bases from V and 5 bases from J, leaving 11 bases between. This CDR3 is CASSSYQYTEAFF. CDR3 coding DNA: TGTGCCAGCAGCTCCTACCAATATACTGAAGCTTTCTTT.

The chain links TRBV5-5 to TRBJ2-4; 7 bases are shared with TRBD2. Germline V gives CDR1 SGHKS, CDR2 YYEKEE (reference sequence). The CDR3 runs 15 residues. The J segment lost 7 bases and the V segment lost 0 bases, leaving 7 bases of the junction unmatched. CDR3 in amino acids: CASSLATGGWNIQYF. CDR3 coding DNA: TGTGCCAGCAGCTTGGCCACGGGAGGATGGAACATTCAGTACTTC.

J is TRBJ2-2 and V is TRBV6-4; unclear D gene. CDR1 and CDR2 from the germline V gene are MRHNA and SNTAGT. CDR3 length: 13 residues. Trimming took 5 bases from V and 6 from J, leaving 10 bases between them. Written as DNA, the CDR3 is TGTGCCAGCAGTATCGACTTCCCCGGGGAGCTGTTTTTT. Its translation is CASSIDFPGELFF.

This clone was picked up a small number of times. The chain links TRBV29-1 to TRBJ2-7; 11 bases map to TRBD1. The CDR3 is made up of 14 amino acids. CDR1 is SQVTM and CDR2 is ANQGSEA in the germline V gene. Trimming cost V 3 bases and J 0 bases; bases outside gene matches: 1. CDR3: CSVDGTGGSYEQYF. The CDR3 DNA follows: TGCAGCGTTGATGGGACAGGGGGCTCCTACGAGCAGTACTTC.

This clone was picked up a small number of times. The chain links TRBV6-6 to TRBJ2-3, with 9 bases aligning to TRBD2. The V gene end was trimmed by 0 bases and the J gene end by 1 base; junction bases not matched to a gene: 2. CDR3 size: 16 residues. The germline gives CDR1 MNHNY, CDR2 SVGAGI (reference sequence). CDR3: CASSYSAGGRTDTQYF. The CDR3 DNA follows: TGTGCCAGCAGTTACTCCGCGGGAGGGCGCACAGATACGCAGTATTTT.

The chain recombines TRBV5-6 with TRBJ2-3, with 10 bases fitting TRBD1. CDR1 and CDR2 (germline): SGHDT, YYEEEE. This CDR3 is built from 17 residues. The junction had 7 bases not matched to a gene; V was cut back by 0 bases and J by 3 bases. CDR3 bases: TGTGCCAGCAGCTTGGTACGGGACAGGGGTTTGACAGATACGCAGTATTTT. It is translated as CASSLVRDRGLTDTQYF.

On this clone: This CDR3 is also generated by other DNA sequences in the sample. CDR3 sequence reads: CASSLRGSNQPQHF. The DNA for the CDR3 is TGTGCCAGCAGTCTAAGGGGTAGCAATCAGCCCCAGCATTTT. The chain joins TRBV27 to TRBJ1-5; perhaps TRBD1 as D (5 bases). CDR1 and CDR2 from the germline V gene are MNHEY and SMNVEV (reference sequence). The CDR3 is made up of 14 amino acids. V was cut by 5 bases and J by 0 bases, with 8 bases left in between.

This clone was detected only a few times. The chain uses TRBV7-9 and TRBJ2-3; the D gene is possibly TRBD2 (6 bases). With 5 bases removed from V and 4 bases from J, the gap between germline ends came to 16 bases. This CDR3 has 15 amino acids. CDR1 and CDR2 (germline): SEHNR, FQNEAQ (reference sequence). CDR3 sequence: CASSPGLKRADTQYF. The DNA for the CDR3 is TGTGCCAGCAGCCCGGGACTCAAACGGGCAGATACGCAGTATTTT.

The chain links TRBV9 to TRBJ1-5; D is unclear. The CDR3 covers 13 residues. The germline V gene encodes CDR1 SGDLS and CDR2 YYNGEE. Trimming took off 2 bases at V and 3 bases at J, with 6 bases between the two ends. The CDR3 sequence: CASSVAHNQPQHF. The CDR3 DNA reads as TGTGCCAGCAGCGTGGCACACAATCAGCCCCAGCATTTT.

For the CDR3, the DNA is TGTGCCAGCAGTGAAAGCCCCCGGGGGGCGGGGGCCCACTACCACCCCTACGAGCAGTACTTC. Its translation is CASSESPRGAGAHYHPYEQYF. The gene calls are TRBV6-1 and TRBJ2-7; D is perhaps TRBD2 (7 bases). The CDR3 loop spans 21 amino acids. V was pared by 2 bases and J by 2 bases, with 31 bases between. From germline, CDR1 is MNHNS and CDR2 SASEGT.